The 14 T cell receptor beta chains below were found in one sample sequenced in a study of blood T cell repertoires in COVID-19 (dated by TCRdb to 2020 to 2022). Libraries were constructed by the immunoSEQ multiplex PCR assay. Held by TCRdb, this immuneACCESS table contains in-frame sequences only and omits some clones. Under half of the omission traces to an unresolved V gene where checked; the cause of the rest is unknown. Counted in this sample were approximately 360,000 clones; roughly 90% of them appeared once. The top ten constitute 1% to 1.5% of the sample. The sequencing input was peripheral blood. These receptors originate from a middle-aged man with acute or convalescent COVID-19.

This chain links TRBV7-9 with TRBJ2-3; 11 bases are a match to TRBD2. Losses at the gene ends were 5 bases for V and 5 bases for J; bases not matched to a gene: 6. From germline, CDR1 is SEHNR and CDR2 FQNEAQ (reference sequence). The CDR3 is made up of 15 amino acids. The CDR3 sequence is CASSTSSGRKDTQYF. CDR3 DNA sequence: TGTGCCAGCAGCACCTCTAGCGGGAGGAAAGATACGCAGTATTTT.

The rearrangement joins TRBV5-1 to TRBJ2-7, with D perhaps TRBD1 (6 bases). The CDR3 is 13 amino acids. Germline CDR1 and CDR2: SGHRS and YFSETQ. Trimming removed 0 bases from V and 7 bases from J, with 11 bases in between. The CDR3 loop reads CASSLDRDGEQYF. CDR3 sequence (DNA): TGCGCCAGCAGCTTGGACAGGGACGGGGAGCAGTACTTC. The variable domain in full, with the rest retrieved from reference TRBV5-1 and TRBJ2-7, is KAGVTQTPRYLIKTRGQQVTLSCSPISGHRSVSWYQQTPGQGLQFLFEYFSETQRNKGNFPGRFSGRQFSNSRSEMNVSTLELGDSALYLCASSLDRDGEQYFGPGTRLTVT.

This sequence joins TRBV5-1 and TRBJ2-2, with 9 bases aligning to TRBD1. The CDR3 length is 17 residues. Trimming at V came to 5 bases and at J to 2 bases, leaving 10 bases not matched to a gene. The germline gives CDR1 SGHRS, CDR2 YFSETQ. The CDR3, as DNA: TGCGCCAGCAGTGGGACAGGGAGTTCCATAAACACCGGGGAGCTGTTTTTT. Residues: CASSGTGSSINTGELFF. The complete variable domain, with remaining parts taken from reference TRBV5-1 and TRBJ2-2, reads KAGVTQTPRYLIKTRGQQVTLSCSPISGHRSVSWYQQTPGQGLQFLFEYFSETQRNKGNFPGRFSGRQFSNSRSEMNVSTLELGDSALYLCASSGTGSSINTGELFFGEGSRLTVL.

The chain combines TRBV11-2 with TRBJ2-1, with 9 bases lining up with TRBD2. The CDR3 runs 14 residues. The junction had 6 bases not matched to a gene; V was cut back by 3 bases and J by 9 bases. CDR1 and CDR2 (germline): SGHAT, FQNNGV. The DNA for the CDR3 is TGTGCCAGCAGCTTGGATAGCGGGAGTATTGAGCAGTTCTTC. It translates to CASSLDSGSIEQFF.

The chain carries TRBV9 and TRBJ2-2; D unresolved. The germline CDR1 and CDR2 sequences are SGDLS and YYNGEE. The germline V and J ends were trimmed by 0 bases and 1 base, with 10 bases remaining between them. This CDR3 is 16 amino acids long. The CDR3 region is CASSVEALQNTGELFF. CDR3 sequence (DNA): TGTGCCAGCAGCGTAGAAGCACTTCAGAACACCGGGGAGCTGTTTTTT.

The chain uses TRBV27 and TRBJ1-2; 7 bases line up with TRBD1. CDR1 and CDR2 (germline): MNHEY, SMNVEV (reference sequence). V shed 2 bases and J 4 bases; nucleotides not matched to a gene: 16. The CDR3 is 18 amino acids. The CDR3 DNA follows: TGTGCCAGCAGTTTAAGGGGTGGGACAGCCTTAAGTAGCTATGGCTACACCTTC. Amino acids: CASSLRGGTALSSYGYTF.

The rearrangement uses TRBV28 and TRBJ2-3, with D possibly matching TRBD2 (6 bases). Germline CDR1 is MDHEN and CDR2 is SYDVKM. The CDR3 consists of 12 residues. V shed 5 bases and J shed 3 bases, with 6 bases lying between them. The CDR3 protein is CASSGGTDTQYF. The CDR3 DNA sequence: TGTGCCAGCAGTGGAGGGACAGATACGCAGTATTTT.

The chain joins TRBV25-1 to TRBJ2-7; a possible D gene is TRBD1 (8 bases). Deletions cut 1 base from V and 3 bases from J, with 16 bases between. The V gene's germline CDR1 is MGHDK and CDR2 SYGVNS. CDR3 length: 16 residues. CDR3 amino acids: CASSESAYRGGYEQYF. DNA of the CDR3: TGTGCCAGCAGTGAATCCGCTTACAGGGGGGGCTACGAGCAGTACTTC.

Only one count was recorded for this clone. The V call is TRBV4-1, the J call TRBJ1-1; D ambiguous. V was shortened by 0 bases and J by 1 base, with 21 bases between the two germline ends. The CDR3 totals 19 residues. Germline loops: CDR1 MGHRA, CDR2 YSYEKL. CDR3 sequence: CASSQDPRRPWVPNTEAFF. DNA for the CDR3: TGCGCCAGCAGCCAAGATCCACGGAGACCTTGGGTACCGAACACTGAAGCTTTCTTT.

This clone is a singleton in its sample. The genes are TRBV10-2 and TRBJ1-5; D is unresolved. Trimming pared 0 bases from V and 0 bases from J, leaving 9 bases between. Germline CDR1 WSHSY, CDR2 SAAADI. The CDR3 is 16 amino acids. Here the CDR3 DNA reads TGCGCCAGCAGTGAGTCGCGGGCGGATAGCAATCAGCCCCAGCATTTT. As protein: CASSESRADSNQPQHF.

The CDR3 sequence is CASSRRGENTEAFF. The CDR3 nucleotides read TGTGCCAGCAGCCGCAGGGGGGAGAACACTGAAGCTTTCTTT. J is TRBJ1-1 and V is TRBV2, with TRBD1 identical over 7 bases. The CDR3 runs 14 residues. V lost 6 bases, J lost 1 base, and 5 bases stayed unmatched. CDR1 SNHLY and CDR2 FYNNEI come from the germline V gene.

The V call is TRBV7-3, the J call TRBJ1-1, with D tentatively TRBD1 (5 bases). The CDR3 is 15 amino acids. Trimming removed 2 bases from V and 0 bases from J, with 10 bases in between. Germline values: CDR1 SGHTA, CDR2 FQGTGA. The CDR3 DNA reads as TGTGCCAGCAGCTTAGGGGGGGAGCTGAACACTGAAGCTTTCTTT. Amino acid sequence: CASSLGGELNTEAFF.

The chain joins TRBV28 to TRBJ1-6; TRBD1 agrees at 7 bases. V was pared by 5 bases and J by 0 bases, with 7 bases of the junction left unmatched. Germline CDR1 is MDHEN and CDR2 is SYDVKM. This CDR3 has 17 amino acids. The CDR3 protein is CASSEDRVSSYNSPLHF. The CDR3 DNA reads TGTGCCAGCAGTGAAGACAGGGTGAGCTCCTATAATTCACCCCTCCACTTT. The entire variable domain, with the rest obtained from reference TRBV28 and TRBJ1-6, is as follows: DVKVTQSSRYLVKRTGEKVFLECVQDMDHENMFWYRQDPGLGLRLIYFSYDVKMKEKGDIPEGYSVSREKKERFSLILESASTNQTSMYLCASSEDRVSSYNSPLHFGNGTRLTVT.

The chain joins TRBV30 to TRBJ1-2, with 7 bases aligning to TRBD1. This CDR3 contains 16 residues. V was clipped by 0 bases and J by 2 bases; unmatched bases: 9. CDR1 GTSNPN and CDR2 SVGIG come from the germline V gene (reference sequence). In DNA, the CDR3 is TGTGCCTGGAGTGTCGTCGTTACAGGGGTCAACTATGGCTACACCTTC. Its translation is CAWSVVVTGVNYGYTF.